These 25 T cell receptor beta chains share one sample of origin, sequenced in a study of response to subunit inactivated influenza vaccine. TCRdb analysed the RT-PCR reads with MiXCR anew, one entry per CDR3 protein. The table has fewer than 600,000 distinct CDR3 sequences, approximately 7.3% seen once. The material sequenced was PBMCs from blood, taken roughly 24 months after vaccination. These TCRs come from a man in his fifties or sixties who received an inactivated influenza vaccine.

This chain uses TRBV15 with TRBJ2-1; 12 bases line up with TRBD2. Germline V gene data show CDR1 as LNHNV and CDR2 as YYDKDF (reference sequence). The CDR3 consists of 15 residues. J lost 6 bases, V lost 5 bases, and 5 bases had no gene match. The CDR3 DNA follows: TGTGCCACCAGCTCGGGACTAGCGGGCAGCAATGAGCAGTTCTTC. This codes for CATSSGLAGSNEQFF.

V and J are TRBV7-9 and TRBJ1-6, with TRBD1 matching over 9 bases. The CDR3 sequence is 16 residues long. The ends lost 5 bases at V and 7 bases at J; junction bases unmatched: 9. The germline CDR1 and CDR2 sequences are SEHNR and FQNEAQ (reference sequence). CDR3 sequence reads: CASSPSGTGNNSPLHF. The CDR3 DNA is TGTGCCAGCAGCCCATCCGGGACAGGGAACAATTCACCCCTCCACTTT.

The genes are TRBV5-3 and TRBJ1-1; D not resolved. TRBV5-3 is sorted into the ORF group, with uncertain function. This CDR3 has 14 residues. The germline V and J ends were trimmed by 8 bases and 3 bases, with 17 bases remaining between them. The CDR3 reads CASSPGVVYTEAFF. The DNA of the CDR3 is TGTGCCAGCAGCCCTGGGGTTGTGTACACTGAAGCTTTCTTT.

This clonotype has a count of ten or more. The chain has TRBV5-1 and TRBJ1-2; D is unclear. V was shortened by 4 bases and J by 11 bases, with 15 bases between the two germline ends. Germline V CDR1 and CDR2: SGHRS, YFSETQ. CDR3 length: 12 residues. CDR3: CASSGTHGGYTF. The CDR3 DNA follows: TGCGCCAGCAGCGGCACCCACGGAGGTTACACCTTC.

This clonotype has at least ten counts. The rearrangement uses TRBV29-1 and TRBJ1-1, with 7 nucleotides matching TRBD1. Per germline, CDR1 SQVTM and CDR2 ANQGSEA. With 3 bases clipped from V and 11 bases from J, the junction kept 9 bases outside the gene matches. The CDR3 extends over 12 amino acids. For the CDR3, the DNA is TGCAGCGTTGATATGGACAGGTCGTCGGCTTTCTTT. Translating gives CSVDMDRSSAFF. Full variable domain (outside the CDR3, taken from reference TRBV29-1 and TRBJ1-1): SAVISQKPSRDICQRGTSLTIQCQVDSQVTMMFWYRQQPGQSLTLIATANQGSEATYESGFVIDKFPISRPNLTFSTLTVSNMSPEDSSIYLCSVDMDRSSAFFGQGTRLTVV.

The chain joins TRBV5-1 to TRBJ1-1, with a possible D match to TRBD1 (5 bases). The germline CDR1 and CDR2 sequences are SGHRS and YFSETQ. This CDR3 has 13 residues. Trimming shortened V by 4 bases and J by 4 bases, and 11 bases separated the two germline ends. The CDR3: CASSTGMSTEAFF. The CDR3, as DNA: TGCGCCAGCAGCACAGGAATGAGCACTGAAGCTTTCTTT.

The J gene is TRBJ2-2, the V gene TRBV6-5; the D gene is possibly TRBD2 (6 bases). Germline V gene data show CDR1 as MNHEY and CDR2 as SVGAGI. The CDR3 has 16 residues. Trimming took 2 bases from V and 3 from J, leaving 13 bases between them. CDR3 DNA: TGTGCCAGCAGTTACAACGTGGGGGGAGACACCGGGGAGCTGTTTTTT. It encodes CASSYNVGGDTGELFF.

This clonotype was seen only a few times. CDR3 sequence (DNA): TGTGCCAGTAGTTATTACAGGAACACTGAAGCTTTCTTT. It translates to CASSYYRNTEAFF. The rearrangement links TRBV19 to TRBJ1-1; D ambiguous. The CDR3 runs to 13 residues. The germline V and J ends were trimmed by 5 bases and 1 base, with 8 bases remaining between them. Germline assignment: CDR1 LNHDA and CDR2 SQIVND (reference sequence).

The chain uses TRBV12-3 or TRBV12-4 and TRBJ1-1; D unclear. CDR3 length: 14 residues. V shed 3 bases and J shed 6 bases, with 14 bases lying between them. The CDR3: CASSFKGLNPEAFF. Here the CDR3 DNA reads TGTGCCAGCAGTTTTAAGGGTTTGAATCCTGAAGCTTTCTTT.

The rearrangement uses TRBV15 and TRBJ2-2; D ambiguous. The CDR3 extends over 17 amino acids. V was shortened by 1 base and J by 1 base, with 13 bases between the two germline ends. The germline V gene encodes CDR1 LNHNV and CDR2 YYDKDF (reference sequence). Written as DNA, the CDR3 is TGTGCCACCAGCAGAGGCGTAAGGGCTTTGAACACCGGGGAGCTGTTTTTT. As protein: CATSRGVRALNTGELFF. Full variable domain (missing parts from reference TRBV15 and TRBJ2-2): DAMVIQNPRYQVTQFGKPVTLSCSQTLNHNVMYWYQQKSSQAPKLLFHYYDKDFNNEADTPDNFQSRRPNTSFCFLDIRSPGLGDTAMYLCATSRGVRALNTGELFFGEGSRLTVL.

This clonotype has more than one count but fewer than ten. The CDR3, as DNA: TGCGCCAGCAGCTTGGAATTGACGGGGGGGCTGATTTCCCATGAGCAGTTCTTC. Translated: CASSLELTGGLISHEQFF. The chain joins TRBV5-1 to TRBJ2-1; TRBD2 aligns across 8 bases. Germline trimming cut 0 bases from V and 8 bases from J; bases unmatched to any gene: 16. CDR1 is SGHRS and CDR2 is YFSETQ in the germline V gene. The CDR3 sequence is 18 residues long.

The CDR3 region is CSARNRVGGYTF. The CDR3 DNA is TGCAGCGCGAGAAACAGGGTAGGGGGCTACACCTTC. The J gene is TRBJ1-2, the V gene TRBV29-1; possible D gene TRBD1, 6 bases. The CDR3 length is 12 residues. V lost 7 bases to trimming and J lost 8 bases, with 17 bases between them. Germline lookup yields CDR1 SQVTM and CDR2 ANQGSEA. Complete variable domain (other parts from reference TRBV29-1 and TRBJ1-2): SAVISQKPSRDICQRGTSLTIQCQVDSQVTMMFWYRQQPGQSLTLIATANQGSEATYESGFVIDKFPISRPNLTFSTLTVSNMSPEDSSIYLCSARNRVGGYTFGSGTRLTVV.

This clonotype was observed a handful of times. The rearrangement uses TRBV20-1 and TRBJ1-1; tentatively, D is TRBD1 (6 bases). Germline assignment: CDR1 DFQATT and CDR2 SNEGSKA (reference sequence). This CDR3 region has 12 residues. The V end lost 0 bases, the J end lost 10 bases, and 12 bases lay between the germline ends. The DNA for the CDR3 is TGCAGTGCTAGAGATCCGGGGGCGAGAGCTTTCTTT. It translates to CSARDPGARAFF.

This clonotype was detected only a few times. The CDR3 spells CASSLLGQGVNEQYF. The CDR3 nucleotides read TGTGCCAGCAGTTTACTGGGACAGGGGGTTAACGAGCAGTACTTC. The chain uses TRBV27 and TRBJ2-7; 11 bases fit TRBD1. V lost 2 bases to trimming and J lost 5 bases; unmatched junction nucleotides: 5. CDR1 MNHEY and CDR2 SMNVEV come from the germline V gene (reference sequence). This CDR3 has 15 residues.

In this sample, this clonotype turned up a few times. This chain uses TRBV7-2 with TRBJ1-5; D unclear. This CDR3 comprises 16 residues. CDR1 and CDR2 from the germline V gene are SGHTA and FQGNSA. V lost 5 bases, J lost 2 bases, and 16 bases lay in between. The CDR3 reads CASSPWTSDGNQPQHF. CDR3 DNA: TGTGCCAGCAGCCCGTGGACCTCCGACGGCAATCAGCCCCAGCATTTT. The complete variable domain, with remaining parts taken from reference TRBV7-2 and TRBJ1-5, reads GAGVSQSPSNKVTEKGKDVELRCDPISGHTALYWYRQSLGQGLEFLIYFQGNSAPDKSGLPSDRFSAERTGGSVSTLTIQRTQQEDSAVYLCASSPWTSDGNQPQHFGDGTRLSIL.

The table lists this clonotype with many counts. CDR3 amino acids: CASSQRGGDSPLHF. The CDR3 coding sequence is TGTGCCAGCAGCCAACGGGGCGGGGATTCACCCCTCCACTTT. This chain joins TRBV4-2 and TRBJ1-6; D is possibly TRBD1 (5 bases). CDR3 length: 14 residues. The germline V gene encodes CDR1 LGHNA and CDR2 YNFKEQ. The V gene lost 2 bases and the J gene lost 8 bases, with 10 bases spanning the gap.

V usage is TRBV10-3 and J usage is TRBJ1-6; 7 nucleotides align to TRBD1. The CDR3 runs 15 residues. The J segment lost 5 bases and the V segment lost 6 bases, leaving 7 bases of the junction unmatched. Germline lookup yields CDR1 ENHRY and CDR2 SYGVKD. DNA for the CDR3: TGTGCCATCAGGGGTGACAGGGTCAATAATTCACCCCTCCACTTT. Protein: CAIRGDRVNNSPLHF.

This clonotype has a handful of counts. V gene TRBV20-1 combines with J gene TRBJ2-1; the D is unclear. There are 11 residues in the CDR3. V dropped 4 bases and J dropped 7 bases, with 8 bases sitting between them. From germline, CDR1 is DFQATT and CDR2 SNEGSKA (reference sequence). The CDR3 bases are TGCAGTGCTACCGGAAGGAATGAGCAGTTCTTC. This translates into CSATGRNEQFF.

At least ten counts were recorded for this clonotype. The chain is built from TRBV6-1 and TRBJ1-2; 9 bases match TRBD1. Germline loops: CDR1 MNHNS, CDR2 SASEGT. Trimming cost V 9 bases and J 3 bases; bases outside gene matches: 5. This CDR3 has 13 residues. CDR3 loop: CASGQGPYYGYTF. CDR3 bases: TGTGCCAGTGGACAGGGGCCCTACTATGGCTACACCTTC.

The CDR3 loop is CSARNRDRGSSNEKLFF. CDR3 coding DNA: TGCAGTGCTAGAAACCGGGACAGGGGGTCGTCTAATGAAAAACTGTTTTTT. V usage is TRBV20-1 and J usage is TRBJ1-4; 11 bases are shared with TRBD1. The CDR3 spans 17 residues. V lost 2 bases and J lost 3; bases outside the gene matches: 8. Germline CDR1 DFQATT, CDR2 SNEGSKA (reference sequence).

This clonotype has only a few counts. The CDR3 is CATSRTAGELFF. The CDR3 nucleotides read TGTGCCACCAGCAGGACAGCCGGGGAGCTGTTTTTT. V gene TRBV15 combines with J gene TRBJ2-2; D may be TRBD1 (5 bases). Per the germline V gene, CDR1 is LNHNV and CDR2 is YYDKDF (reference sequence). The germline V and J ends were trimmed by 3 bases and 6 bases, with 5 bases remaining between them. The CDR3 length is 12 residues. Full variable domain (rest looked up from reference TRBV15 and TRBJ2-2): DAMVIQNPRYQVTQFGKPVTLSCSQTLNHNVMYWYQQKSSQAPKLLFHYYDKDFNNEADTPDNFQSRRPNTSFCFLDIRSPGLGDTAMYLCATSRTAGELFFGEGSRLTVL.

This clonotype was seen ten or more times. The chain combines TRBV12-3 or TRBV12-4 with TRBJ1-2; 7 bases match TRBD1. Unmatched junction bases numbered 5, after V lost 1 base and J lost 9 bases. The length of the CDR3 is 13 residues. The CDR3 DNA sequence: TGTGCCAGCAGTTTAGGTGAACAGGGGAGCTACACCTTC. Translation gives CASSLGEQGSYTF.

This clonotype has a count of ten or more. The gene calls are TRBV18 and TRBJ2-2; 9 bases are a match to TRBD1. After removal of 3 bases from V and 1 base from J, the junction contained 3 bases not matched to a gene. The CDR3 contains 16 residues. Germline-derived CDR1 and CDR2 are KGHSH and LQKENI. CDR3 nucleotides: TGTGCCAGCTCACCGGGACAGGGAATGAACACCGGGGAGCTGTTTTTT. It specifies CASSPGQGMNTGELFF.

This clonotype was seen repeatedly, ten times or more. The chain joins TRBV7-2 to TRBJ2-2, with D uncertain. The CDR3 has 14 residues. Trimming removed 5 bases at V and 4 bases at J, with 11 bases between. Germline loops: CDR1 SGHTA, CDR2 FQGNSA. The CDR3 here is CASSPHMSTGELFF. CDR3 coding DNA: TGTGCCAGCAGCCCCCATATGAGCACCGGGGAGCTGTTTTTT. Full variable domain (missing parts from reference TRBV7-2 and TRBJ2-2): GAGVSQSPSNKVTEKGKDVELRCDPISGHTALYWYRQSLGQGLEFLIYFQGNSAPDKSGLPSDRFSAERTGGSVSTLTIQRTQQEDSAVYLCASSPHMSTGELFFGEGSRLTVL.

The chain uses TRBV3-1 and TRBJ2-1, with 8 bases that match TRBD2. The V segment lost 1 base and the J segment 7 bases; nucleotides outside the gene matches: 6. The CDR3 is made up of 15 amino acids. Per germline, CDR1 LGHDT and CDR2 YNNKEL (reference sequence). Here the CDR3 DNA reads TGTGCCAGCAGCCAAGCAGCGGGAGAGTGGAATGAGCAGTTCTTC. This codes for CASSQAAGEWNEQFF.